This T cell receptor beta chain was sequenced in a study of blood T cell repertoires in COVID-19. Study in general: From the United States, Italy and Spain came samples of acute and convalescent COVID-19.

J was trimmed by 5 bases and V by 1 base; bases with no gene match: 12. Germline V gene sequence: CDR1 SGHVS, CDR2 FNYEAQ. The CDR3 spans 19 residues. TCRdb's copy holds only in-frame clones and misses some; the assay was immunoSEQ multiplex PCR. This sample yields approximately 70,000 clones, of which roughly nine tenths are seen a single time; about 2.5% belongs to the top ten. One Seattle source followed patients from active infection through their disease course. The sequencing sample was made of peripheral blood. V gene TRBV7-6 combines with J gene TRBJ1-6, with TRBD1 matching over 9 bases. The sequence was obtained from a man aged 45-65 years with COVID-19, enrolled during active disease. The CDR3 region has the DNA TGTGCCAGCAGCTTAGAGGGACAGGGATTCGTGACGGATAATTCACCCCTCCACTTT. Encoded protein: CASSLEGQGFVTDNSPLHF.